The 22 T cell receptor beta chains listed next were all sequenced from one sample in a study of cytomegalovirus exposure and HLA in healthy donors. The PCR used 60 Vbeta and 13 Jbeta primers. Data came from immunoSEQ multiplex PCR; TCRdb stores just in-frame clones and leaves some out. The sample holds fewer than 200,000 clones; 75% are singletons and the top ten take around 4.6%. Material: PBMCs. The receptors originated from a male donor in good health and CMV-seronegative.

The V and J genes are TRBV9 and TRBJ1-4; 10 nucleotides align to TRBD1. The V and J ends lost 3 bases and 6 bases, in that order; junction bases with no gene match: 5. The CDR3 spans 15 residues. Germline V lookup: CDR1 SGDLS, CDR2 YYNGEE. DNA for the CDR3: TGTGCCAGCAGCGCAGGAGGGACAGGGGATGAAAAACTGTTTTTT. Encoded protein: CASSAGGTGDEKLFF.

In this sample, this clone turned up once. The gene calls are TRBV27 and TRBJ2-6, with a possible D match to TRBD2 (5 bases). The CDR3 is 15 amino acids. Germline V lookup: CDR1 MNHEY, CDR2 SMNVEV (reference sequence). Between the trimmed V and J ends, which lost 6 bases and 2 bases, there was a span of 11 bases. CDR3 in amino acids: CASRSLGAGANVLTF. The CDR3 nucleotides are TGTGCCAGCAGATCCCTCGGGGCTGGGGCCAACGTCCTGACTTTC.

This clone was found a few times. J is TRBJ2-7 and V is TRBV4-3; 7 bases fit TRBD1. After removal of 4 bases from V and 5 bases from J, the junction contained 8 bases not matched to a gene. Germline CDR1 is LGHNA and CDR2 is YSLEER. This CDR3 spans 14 amino acids. The CDR3 here is CASSPRPTGDEQYF. The CDR3 nucleotides are TGCGCCAGCAGCCCGAGACCCACAGGGGACGAGCAGTACTTC.

The chain couples TRBV11-2 to TRBJ2-3; 12 bases map to TRBD2. The CDR3 is 18 amino acids. Per the germline V gene, CDR1 is SGHAT and CDR2 is FQNNGV. V lost 1 base to trimming and J lost 2 bases; unmatched junction nucleotides: 7. CDR3 DNA sequence: TGTGCCAGCAGCTTAGTTGCAGGGACTAGCGGGTACACAGATACGCAGTATTTT. Amino acid sequence: CASSLVAGTSGYTDTQYF.

The count of this clone is one. The V and J genes are TRBV28 and TRBJ1-5; no firm D call. Germline CDR1 and CDR2: MDHEN and SYDVKM. The CDR3 is 13 residues long. V was clipped by 4 bases and J by 3 bases, with 7 bases between them. The CDR3 protein is CASSYKSNQPQHF. The CDR3 DNA follows: TGTGCCAGCAGTTACAAGTCCAATCAGCCCCAGCATTTT.

This clone was seen a single time. The CDR3 loop is CASSAGTSGNEQFF. The DNA of the CDR3 is TGTGCCAGCAGCGCCGGGACAAGCGGCAATGAGCAGTTCTTC. This chain connects TRBV2 to TRBJ2-1, with a tentative D call TRBD1 (6 bases). Trimming pared 6 bases from V and 6 bases from J, leaving 15 bases between. The germline V gene has CDR1 SNHLY and CDR2 FYNNEI. The CDR3 totals 14 residues.

The genes are TRBV4-2 and TRBJ2-5, with 13 bases fitting TRBD2. The V segment lost 1 base and the J segment 5 bases; nucleotides outside the gene matches: 4. There are 16 residues in the CDR3. Germline CDR1 LGHNA, CDR2 YNFKEQ. For the CDR3, the DNA is TGTGCCAGCAGCCAAGGGACTAGCGGGAGCGGCGAGACCCAGTACTTC. This codes for CASSQGTSGSGETQYF.

This clone came up once. This chain joins TRBV6-4 and TRBJ1-2; 8 bases agree with TRBD1. The V and J ends lost 4 bases and 2 bases, in that order; junction bases with no gene match: 6. Germline values: CDR1 MRHNA, CDR2 SNTAGT. The CDR3 covers 15 residues. The CDR3 loop is CASSALRDRNYGYTF. CDR3 nucleotides: TGTGCCAGCAGTGCACTCCGGGACAGGAACTATGGCTACACCTTC.

The chain couples TRBV28 to TRBJ1-5, with D tentatively TRBD1 (5 bases). The CDR3 length is 14 residues. V lost 3 bases and J lost 2, with 8 bases in between. The V gene's germline CDR1 is MDHEN and CDR2 SYDVKM. The CDR3 DNA follows: TGTGCCAGCAGTTTGGCACAGGGCAATCAGCCCCAGCATTTT. It translates to CASSLAQGNQPQHF. The whole variable domain, filled in from reference TRBV28 and TRBJ1-5, reads DVKVTQSSRYLVKRTGEKVFLECVQDMDHENMFWYRQDPGLGLRLIYFSYDVKMKEKGDIPEGYSVSREKKERFSLILESASTNQTSMYLCASSLAQGNQPQHFGDGTRLSIL.

The rearrangement uses TRBV9 and TRBJ2-1; 10 bases are shared with TRBD2. CDR1 and CDR2 (germline): SGDLS, YYNGEE. This CDR3 contains 15 residues. V lost 1 base, J lost 4 bases, and 2 bases stayed unmatched. CDR3 nucleotide sequence: TGTGCCAGCAGCGTAACGACTAGCGGGTACAATGAGCAGTTCTTC. Translated: CASSVTTSGYNEQFF.

This chain uses TRBV5-6 with TRBJ2-3, with 7 bases fitting TRBD1. The CDR3 loop spans 15 amino acids. Germline-derived CDR1 and CDR2 are SGHDT and YYEEEE. J was trimmed by 1 base and V by 6 bases; bases with no gene match: 8. CDR3 residues: CASTVGQTGTDTQYF. CDR3 coding DNA: TGTGCCAGCACCGTGGGACAGACTGGCACAGATACGCAGTATTTT.

The rearrangement joins TRBV2 to TRBJ2-1, with 7 nucleotides matching TRBD2. CDR3 size: 15 residues. Germline assignment: CDR1 SNHLY and CDR2 FYNNEI. J was trimmed by 4 bases and V by 7 bases; bases with no gene match: 10. In nucleotides, the CDR3 is TGTGCCAGCACACATTCGGGAGGCCCTTACAATGAGCAGTTCTTC. Amino acids: CASTHSGGPYNEQFF. Full variable domain (remainder filled in from reference TRBV2 and TRBJ2-1): EPEVTQTPSHQVTQMGQEVILRCVPISNHLYFYWYRQILGQKVEFLVSFYNNEISEKSEIFDDQFSVERPDGSNFTLKIRSTKLEDSAMYFCASTHSGGPYNEQFFGPGTRLTVL.

In nucleotides, the CDR3 is TGTGCCAGCAGCCCAAGCGGGAGCGGGAACACCGGGGAGCTGTTTTTT. This encodes CASSPSGSGNTGELFF. V usage is TRBV7-2 and J usage is TRBJ2-2, with 8 bases aligning to TRBD2. The CDR3 is 16 amino acids. The J segment lost 1 base and the V segment lost 5 bases, leaving 6 bases of the junction unmatched. Per the germline V gene, CDR1 is SGHTA and CDR2 is FQGNSA.

This clone was picked up a small number of times. The chain couples TRBV5-5 to TRBJ1-3; D is ambiguous. Trimming left V 5 bases short and J 0 bases short, with 15 bases between. Germline loops: CDR1 SGHKS, CDR2 YYEKEE (reference sequence). The CDR3 has 16 amino acids. CDR3 coding DNA: TGTGCCAGCAGTTACGTGGCGGGGAACTCTGGAAACACCATATATTTT. Protein product: CASSYVAGNSGNTIYF.

This CDR3 is CASLQGRNEQFF. For the CDR3, the DNA is TGTGCCAGCTTACAGGGGAGGAATGAGCAGTTCTTC. The V and J genes are TRBV18 and TRBJ2-1; D perhaps matches TRBD1 (7 bases). CDR3 size: 12 residues. V lost 7 bases, J lost 7 bases, and 11 bases lay in between. Germline V CDR1 and CDR2: KGHSH, LQKENI.

Concerning this clone: Germline is not matched at one junction end, which may reflect a read error. The chain couples TRBV15 to TRBJ2-7, with D hard to call. The CDR3 is 15 amino acids. CDR1 and CDR2 (germline): LNHNV, YYDKDF (reference sequence). The CDR3 sequence: CATSRDRGGSYGQYF. The CDR3 DNA follows: TGTGCCACCAGCAGAGATCGTGGCGGTTCCTACGGGCAGTACTTC.

The J gene is TRBJ2-5, the V gene TRBV13; tentatively, D is TRBD2 (5 bases). V shed 2 bases and J shed 4 bases, with 8 bases lying between them. Germline CDR1 and CDR2: PRHDT and FYEKMQ (reference sequence). The CDR3 runs 13 residues. The chain's CDR3 is CASSLRSGETQYF. The CDR3 coding sequence is TGTGCCAGCAGCTTACGGAGCGGAGAGACCCAGTACTTC.

The V call is TRBV6-6, the J call TRBJ2-5; 12 bases align to TRBD2. Germline V gives CDR1 MNHNY, CDR2 SVGAGI (reference sequence). After removal of 0 bases from V and 5 bases from J, the junction contained 4 bases not matched to a gene. This CDR3 is 16 amino acids long. CDR3 region: CASSYSGLAGGETQYF. The CDR3 nucleotides are TGTGCCAGCAGTTACTCTGGGCTAGCGGGAGGGGAGACCCAGTACTTC.

The rearrangement uses TRBV18 and TRBJ2-7; 10 nucleotides line up with TRBD2. V gave up 4 bases and J gave up 0 bases; unmatched junction bases: 12. Germline loops: CDR1 KGHSH, CDR2 LQKENI. The CDR3 extends over 18 amino acids. CDR3 protein: CASSQLILAGTSSYEQYF. Here the CDR3 DNA reads TGTGCCAGCTCACAACTGATACTAGCGGGGACTAGCTCCTACGAGCAGTACTTC.

This rearrangement joins TRBV6-5 to TRBJ1-3; D is ambiguous. V lost 6 bases and J lost 0, with 6 bases in between. The germline gives CDR1 MNHEY, CDR2 SVGAGI. CDR3 length: 13 residues. DNA of the CDR3: TGTGCCAGCAGGTTCCACTCTGGAAACACCATATATTTT. It specifies CASRFHSGNTIYF.

This clone was detected only a few times. This sequence joins TRBV6-5 and TRBJ2-7; 10 bases fit TRBD1. The CDR3 covers 15 residues. J gave up 5 bases and V 5 bases, and 9 bases lay outside the gene matches. In germline, CDR1 is MNHEY, CDR2 SVGAGI. Here the CDR3 reads CASSAEDRGFHEQYF. CDR3 DNA: TGTGCCAGCAGTGCCGAGGACAGGGGGTTCCACGAGCAGTACTTC.

The chain uses TRBV19 and TRBJ1-2, with D unclear. The CDR3 extends over 14 amino acids. V was clipped by 3 bases and J by 2 bases, with 10 bases between them. The germline V gene has CDR1 LNHDA and CDR2 SQIVND (reference sequence). The chain's CDR3 is CASSMVNGNYGYTF. The CDR3 DNA follows: TGTGCCAGTAGTATGGTCAACGGGAACTATGGCTACACCTTC.